This T cell receptor (beta chain) emerged from a study of shared clonotypes between healthy human individuals. Produced via immunoSEQ multiplex PCR; TCRdb's table is partial and in-frame only. Among about 2 million clones listed, roughly 94% were seen once. V lost 8 bases, J lost 1 base, and 12 bases lay in between. Germline-derived CDR1 and CDR2 are MNHEY and SMNVEV (reference sequence). The CDR3 loop spans 14 amino acids. The naive CD8 subset, CD45RO-negative cells positively selected for CCR7, excluded terminally differentiated effector memory CD45RA+ cells. The clonotype comes from a man younger than 30 in good health. Source material: naive CD8+ T cells sorted from blood. This chain uses TRBV27 with TRBJ1-5; no clear D gene. The DNA for the CDR3 is TGTGCCAGCTGGGCCAGGATGAGCAATCAGCCCCAGCATTTT. This encodes CASWARMSNQPQHF.